The 28 T cell receptor beta chains given below trace back to one sample, sequenced in a study of high-grade serous ovarian cancer treatment subgroups. Clones were read by immunoSEQ multiplex PCR, and TCRdb kept only the in-frame ones, dropping some. The sample has approximately 5,000 clones; 60% to 80% are singletons. Tumor samples were taken before definitive surgery or chemotherapy. Sequenced sample: tumor tissue. The receptor source for this set is a human patient with high-grade serous ovarian cancer.

The chain joins TRBV5-5 to TRBJ1-1; TRBD1 matches at 7 bases. J gave up 7 bases and V 5 bases, and 11 bases lay outside the gene matches. The germline V gene has CDR1 SGHKS and CDR2 YYEKEE (reference sequence). The CDR3 consists of 14 residues. The DNA of the CDR3 is TGTGCCAGCAGTACGACATCTACAGGGGTTGAAGCTTTCTTT. The encoded protein is CASSTTSTGVEAFF.

The chain couples TRBV7-2 to TRBJ1-3, with D uncertain. The germline CDR1 and CDR2 sequences are SGHTA and FQGNSA. Trimming stripped 3 bases from V and 0 bases from J, with 9 bases between. This CDR3 spans 15 amino acids. The CDR3: CASSFVLDSGNTIYF. CDR3 DNA: TGTGCCAGCAGCTTTGTCTTAGACTCTGGAAACACCATATATTTT.

The rearrangement links TRBV30 to TRBJ2-5; the match to TRBD2 covers 9 bases. The germline gives CDR1 GTSNPN, CDR2 SVGIG (reference sequence). The trim removed 5 bases at V and 6 bases at J, leaving 16 bases unmatched. The CDR3 has 16 residues. This CDR3 is CAWSRGTAGGHQTQYF. CDR3 DNA: TGTGCCTGGTCCCGGGGGACAGCGGGGGGCCACCAGACCCAGTACTTC. Using reference TRBV30 and TRBJ2-5 for the parts outside the CDR3, the full variable domain is SQTIHQWPATLVQPVGSPLSLECTVEGTSNPNLYWYRQAAGRGLQLLFYSVGIGQISSEVPQNLSASRPQDRQFILSSKKLLLSDSGFYLCAWSRGTAGGHQTQYFGPGTRLLVL.

The chain recombines TRBV4-3 with TRBJ2-5; 7 bases agree with TRBD2. With V trimmed by 0 bases and J by 7 bases, 14 bases remained unmatched. Germline V gene lookup returns CDR1 LGHNA and CDR2 YSLEER. The CDR3 covers 17 residues. The CDR3 reads CASSQDFGGGNVGTQYF. The CDR3 nucleotides read TGCGCCAGCAGCCAAGATTTCGGCGGGGGTAATGTGGGGACCCAGTACTTC.

This chain links TRBV30 with TRBJ2-1; no reliable D call. The V gene lost 1 base and the J gene lost 3 bases, with 7 bases spanning the gap. This CDR3 contains 13 residues. CDR1 and CDR2 from the germline V gene are GTSNPN and SVGIG (reference sequence). The CDR3 sequence is CAWSEGFYNEQFF. The CDR3 DNA sequence: TGTGCCTGGAGTGAGGGATTCTACAATGAGCAGTTCTTC.

The chain combines TRBV12-5 with TRBJ2-7; D gene uncertain. V was clipped by 4 bases and J by 3 bases, with 10 bases between them. Germline V CDR1 and CDR2: LGHNT, FRNRAP. This CDR3 has 13 amino acids. DNA for the CDR3: TGTGCTAGTGGTTATAGGGATTTCTACGAGCAGTACTTC. Translating gives CASGYRDFYEQYF.

The chain joins TRBV9 to TRBJ1-2, with TRBD1 matching 9 bases. This CDR3 is built from 15 residues. V lost 4 bases to trimming and J lost 4 bases; unmatched junction nucleotides: 8. The germline gives CDR1 SGDLS, CDR2 YYNGEE. CDR3 sequence: CASSSGQGNIYGYTF. CDR3 nucleotides: TGTGCCAGCAGCTCCGGACAGGGGAACATCTATGGCTACACCTTC.

The chain couples TRBV6-5 to TRBJ2-5; the D gene could be TRBD1 or TRBD2 (5 bases each). CDR1 is MNHEY, CDR2 SVGAGI, per germline. Trimming removed 2 bases from V and 5 bases from J, with 18 bases in between. The CDR3 sequence is 16 residues long. CDR3 sequence: CASSYHSVGGTETQYF. For the CDR3, the DNA is TGTGCCAGCAGTTACCACTCGGTTGGGGGTACCGAGACCCAGTACTTC.

The V and J genes are TRBV6-1 and TRBJ2-7; possibly TRBD2 for D (5 bases). The V gene's germline CDR1 is MNHNS and CDR2 SASEGT. The CDR3 length is 14 residues. With 4 bases removed from V and 4 bases from J, the gap between germline ends came to 14 bases. The DNA of the CDR3 is TGTGCCAGCAGTGGATCTCGGGGAAGGTACGAGCAGTACTTC. The encoded protein is CASSGSRGRYEQYF.

This clone is a singleton in its sample. The CDR3 loop is CASSGTGGGRYGYTF. The CDR3 nucleotides are TGTGCCAGCAGCGGGACAGGGGGGGGAAGGTATGGCTACACCTTC. This chain connects TRBV7-2 to TRBJ1-2; 11 positions agree with TRBD1. V lost 5 bases, J lost 5 bases, and 7 bases stayed unmatched. This CDR3 comprises 15 residues. Germline CDR1 SGHTA, CDR2 FQGNSA. Using reference TRBV7-2 and TRBJ1-2 for the parts outside the CDR3, the full variable domain is GAGVSQSPSNKVTEKGKDVELRCDPISGHTALYWYRQSLGQGLEFLIYFQGNSAPDKSGLPSDRFSAERTGGSVSTLTIQRTQQEDSAVYLCASSGTGGGRYGYTFGSGTRLTVV.

This sequence joins TRBV4-2 and TRBJ1-4; a weak D match, TRBD1 (6 bases). The CDR3 has 15 amino acids. Germline values: CDR1 LGHNA, CDR2 YNFKEQ. V lost 6 bases to trimming and J lost 2 bases, with 13 bases between them. The CDR3 loop reads CASREGVATNEKLFF. CDR3 nucleotides: TGTGCCAGCAGGGAGGGGGTCGCGACTAATGAAAAACTGTTTTTT.

This clone was observed a handful of times. The J gene is TRBJ2-7, the V gene TRBV6-5; 9 positions agree with TRBD2. The length of the CDR3 is 15 residues. CDR1 and CDR2 (germline): MNHEY, SVGAGI. V lost 2 bases and J lost 4; bases outside the gene matches: 6. CDR3 in amino acids: CASSYGAGGQYEQYV. The CDR3, as DNA: TGTGCCAGCAGTTACGGAGCGGGGGGTCAGTACGAGCAGTACGTC.

This clone was found a few times. This chain connects TRBV27 to TRBJ1-5; the match to TRBD1 covers 7 bases. J lost 3 bases, V lost 5 bases, and 7 bases had no gene match. Germline CDR1 reads MNHEY; CDR2 reads SMNVEV (reference sequence). The CDR3 covers 15 residues. CDR3 region: CASSTRDSLNQPQHF. In nucleotides, the CDR3 is TGTGCCAGCAGTACCCGGGACAGCCTCAATCAGCCCCAGCATTTT.

J is TRBJ2-2 and V is TRBV27; D uncertain. The CDR3 contains 16 residues. With 4 bases removed from V and 4 bases from J, the gap between germline ends came to 16 bases. Germline CDR1 reads MNHEY; CDR2 reads SMNVEV (reference sequence). CDR3 bases: TGTGCCAGCAGTTCTCCTTCGCGGACCTTCACCGGGGAGCTGTTTTTT. This encodes CASSSPSRTFTGELFF.

The J gene is TRBJ1-1, the V gene TRBV19; D gene uncertain. Germline V lookup: CDR1 LNHDA, CDR2 SQIVND (reference sequence). CDR3 length equals 13 residues. V lost 3 bases and J 3 bases, leaving 8 bases between the germline ends. The CDR3 nucleotides are TGTGCCAGTAGTATCTCGCCTGACACTGAAGCTTTCTTT. It codes for CASSISPDTEAFF. Full variable domain (missing parts from reference TRBV19 and TRBJ1-1): DGGITQSPKYLFRKEGQNVTLSCEQNLNHDAMYWYRQDPGQGLRLIYYSQIVNDFQKGDIAEGYSVSREKKESFPLTVTSAQKNPTAFYLCASSISPDTEAFFGQGTRLTVV.

The chain has TRBV11-2 and TRBJ2-7; D not certain. Germline CDR1 is SGHAT and CDR2 is FQNNGV. The CDR3 loop spans 14 amino acids. V gave up 1 base and J gave up 2 bases, with 9 bases separating them. The CDR3 sequence is CASSLGVATYEQYF. The CDR3, as DNA: TGTGCCAGCAGCTTAGGGGTAGCCACCTACGAGCAGTACTTC.

The V call is TRBV6-1, the J call TRBJ2-1, with 7 nucleotides matching TRBD1. The V gene's germline CDR1 is MNHNS and CDR2 SASEGT. The CDR3 loop spans 14 amino acids. V shed 6 bases and J 5 bases; nucleotides not matched to a gene: 7. The CDR3 is CASRGTVDNNEQFF. The DNA of the CDR3 is TGTGCCAGCAGAGGGACAGTGGACAACAATGAGCAGTTCTTC.

The chain links TRBV4-1 to TRBJ1-5; 10 bases match TRBD1. The germline CDR1 and CDR2 sequences are MGHRA and YSYEKL. Unmatched junction bases numbered 5, after V lost 3 bases and J lost 6 bases. The CDR3 sequence is 15 residues long. The CDR3 DNA sequence: TGCGCCAGCAGCCATGACGACAGGGGGCTTCAGCCCCAGCATTTT. Encoded protein: CASSHDDRGLQPQHF.

The genes are TRBV29-1 and TRBJ2-4, with D possibly TRBD2 on 6 matching bases. This CDR3 region has 13 residues. Germline V gives CDR1 SQVTM, CDR2 ANQGSEA. V lost 1 base, J lost 4 bases, and 8 bases lay in between. CDR3 sequence reads: CSVEARGKNIQYF. CDR3 bases: TGCAGCGTTGAAGCCCGGGGGAAAAACATTCAGTACTTC.

The chain combines TRBV7-6 with TRBJ1-3; D is unclear. CDR1 is SGHVS, CDR2 FNYEAQ, per germline. V was shortened by 0 bases and J by 2 bases, with 11 bases between the two germline ends. The CDR3 length is 16 residues. The CDR3 protein is CASSLAGRSAGNTIYF. The CDR3 region has the DNA TGTGCCAGCAGCTTAGCGGGCAGGTCGGCTGGAAACACCATATATTTT.

The CDR3 region has the DNA TGCGCCAGCAGCCAAGAGGGGACAATGATCGCGAAGCAGTTCTTC. As protein: CASSQEGTMIAKQFF. The chain carries TRBV4-3 and TRBJ2-1, with a weak D call TRBD1 (6 bases). Germline V lookup: CDR1 LGHNA, CDR2 YSLEER. This CDR3 has 15 amino acids. V shed 0 bases and J shed 11 bases, with 17 bases lying between them.

The chain combines TRBV9 with TRBJ1-5, with 7 positions matching TRBD1. The CDR3 is 15 amino acids. After removal of 3 bases from V and 4 bases from J, the junction contained 7 bases not matched to a gene. Looked up from germline, CDR1 is SGDLS and CDR2 is YYNGEE. CDR3 sequence: CASSEQGHSNQPQHF. The CDR3, as DNA: TGTGCCAGCAGCGAACAGGGGCATAGTAATCAGCCCCAGCATTTT.

The rearrangement links TRBV9 to TRBJ2-5; weak D call: TRBD1 (6 bases). The V end was cut by 1 base, the J end by 5 bases, with 12 bases between. This CDR3 has 14 amino acids. Germline values: CDR1 SGDLS, CDR2 YYNGEE. The CDR3 is CASSVTGSTETQYF. The CDR3, as DNA: TGTGCCAGCAGCGTAACAGGGTCCACGGAGACCCAGTACTTC.

This chain connects TRBV15 to TRBJ1-1, with D possibly TRBD1 on 5 matching bases. Germline CDR1 reads LNHNV; CDR2 reads YYDKDF (reference sequence). The ends were cut back, 1 base at V and 4 bases at J, with 13 bases in the middle. CDR3 size: 15 residues. The CDR3: CATSRASGRVTEAFF. The CDR3 DNA sequence: TGTGCCACCAGCAGAGCGTCGGGCAGGGTCACTGAAGCTTTCTTT.

The chain carries TRBV9 and TRBJ1-2; weak D call: TRBD1 (5 bases). V shed 0 bases and J shed 6 bases, with 15 bases lying between them. Germline lookup yields CDR1 SGDLS and CDR2 YYNGEE. The CDR3 is 15 residues long. The CDR3 protein is CASSVGQGRGNGYTF. The CDR3 DNA reads as TGTGCCAGCAGCGTAGGGCAGGGCCGGGGGAATGGCTACACCTTC.

In DNA, the CDR3 is TGTGCCAGCAGTGAACGGGACAGGCTCTCTGGAAACACCATATATTTT. Its protein is CASSERDRLSGNTIYF. This rearrangement joins TRBV6-1 to TRBJ1-3; TRBD1 matches at 8 bases. CDR1 and CDR2 from the germline V gene are MNHNS and SASEGT. The CDR3 sequence is 16 residues long. V gave up 2 bases and J gave up 0 bases; unmatched junction bases: 3.

This clone appeared a few times. CDR3 coding DNA: TGTGCCTGGAGTCAGGGACAGACGAACACTGAAGCTTTCTTT. Protein sequence: CAWSQGQTNTEAFF. V is TRBV30 and J is TRBJ1-1; 7 nucleotides match TRBD1. The CDR3 consists of 14 residues. The V and J ends lost 2 bases and 1 base, in that order; junction bases with no gene match: 4. Germline CDR1 is GTSNPN and CDR2 is SVGIG (reference sequence).

The chain carries TRBV11-3 and TRBJ1-1, with D maybe TRBD1 (5 bases). This CDR3 region has 20 residues. V lost 3 bases and J lost 2, with 28 bases in between. Germline loops: CDR1 SGHNT, CDR2 YENEEA. CDR3: CASSFGTALPAEWVNTEAFF. The CDR3 region has the DNA TGTGCCAGCAGCTTTGGGACGGCCCTCCCCGCAGAATGGGTAAACACTGAAGCTTTCTTT.